This T cell receptor beta chain came from a study of cytomegalovirus exposure and HLA in healthy donors. This clone appeared once. V was cut by 7 bases and J by 3 bases, with 7 bases left in between. CDR1 is SNHLY, CDR2 FYNNEI, per germline. This CDR3 is 12 amino acids long. The PCR had 60 Vbeta and 13 Jbeta primers. Generated by immunoSEQ multiplex PCR, the TCRdb table keeps only in-frame clones and is missing some. The table shows 90,000 to 110,000 clones, with approximately 76% occurring only once. Material for sequencing was PBMCs. The sequence derives from a woman in her forties or fifties in good health and CMV-seropositive. The chain is built from TRBV2 and TRBJ2-1; possible D gene TRBD1, 5 bases. The CDR3, as DNA: TGTGCCAGCAATCAGGGCTACAATGAGCAGTTCTTC. It encodes CASNQGYNEQFF.